The entry below gives a single TCR beta chain sequence along with its context. The data belong to a study of T cell repertoires in cytomegalovirus infection. TCRdb independently ran MiXCR on the reads; one entry per CDR3 protein. The table records hundreds of thousands of distinct CDR3 sequences, about 40% of them present only once. Germline loops: CDR1 LNHDA, CDR2 SQIVND (reference sequence). With V trimmed by 5 bases and J by 2 bases, 8 bases remained unmatched. The CDR3 is 16 residues long. J is TRBJ1-5 and V is TRBV19; TRBD1 agrees at 8 bases. The receptor comes from a human donor in good health (CMV status not recorded). Some clones in this sample may be carry-over from other donors' samples. Input material: PBMCs. CDR3 coding DNA: TGTGCCAGTAGTCCCCGGACAGGGAGCGGCAATCAGCCCCAGCATTTT. It translates to CASSPRTGSGNQPQHF.